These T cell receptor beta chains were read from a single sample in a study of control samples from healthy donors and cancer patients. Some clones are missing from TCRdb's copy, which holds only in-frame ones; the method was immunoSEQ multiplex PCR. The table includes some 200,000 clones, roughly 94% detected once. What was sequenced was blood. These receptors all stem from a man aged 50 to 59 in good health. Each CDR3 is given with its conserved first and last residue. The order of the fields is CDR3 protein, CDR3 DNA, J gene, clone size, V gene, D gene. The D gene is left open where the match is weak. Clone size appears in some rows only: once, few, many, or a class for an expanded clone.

CASSRSGTGNSPLHF TGTGCCAGCAGCAGATCAGGGACGGGCAATTCACCCCTCCACTTT TRBJ1-6 - TRBV5-5 -
CATSGRGGLSYNEQFF TGTGCCACCTCAGGCCGGGGGGGCCTATCCTACAATGAGCAGTTCTTC TRBJ2-1 - TRBV25-1 TRBD2
CASSLQGNRYTF TGCGCCAGCAGCTTGCAAGGGAATCGCTACACCTTC TRBJ1-2 once TRBV5-1 -
CASSLLTEGLNTEAFF TGCGCCAGCAGCCTTCTGACAGAGGGACTGAACACTGAAGCTTTCTTT TRBJ1-1 - TRBV5-1 -
CASSVDGDTEAFF TGTGCCAGCAGCGTAGACGGGGACACTGAAGCTTTCTTT TRBJ1-1 - TRBV9 -
CASKDRQLYGYTF TGTGCCAGTAAGGACAGGCAACTCTATGGCTACACCTTC TRBJ1-2 once TRBV19 TRBD1
CASSYYRVGNTEAFF TGTGCCAGCAGTTATTATCGAGTAGGGAACACTGAAGCTTTCTTT TRBJ1-1 - TRBV6-5 -
CASSVGRGDETQYF TGTGCCAGCAGCGTAGGGCGGGGTGATGAGACCCAGTACTTC TRBJ2-5 - TRBV9 -
CASSVQGADTIYF TGTGCCAGCAGCGTCCAGGGGGCGGACACCATATATTTT TRBJ1-3 - TRBV7-2 TRBD1
CASSFRGLNGYTF TGTGCCAGCAGTTTCAGGGGGCTTAATGGCTACACCTTC TRBJ1-2 - TRBV27 TRBD1